This T cell receptor (beta chain) comes out of a study of cytomegalovirus exposure and HLA in healthy donors. Study-wide findings and caveats: Cytomegalovirus-associated status was assigned to fewer than 200 TCR beta chains.

With 60 Vbeta and 13 Jbeta primers, the PCR was carried out. Using immunoSEQ multiplex PCR, the repertoire was profiled, and TCRdb retains in-frame clones only, with some absent. The top ten clones hold about 6% of a sample with under 50,000 clones, under 75% of them seen once. This clone came up once. The antigen remains undetermined. The sequenced material came from PBMCs. This sequence was found in a man aged 30 to 45 in good health and CMV-seronegative.

This chain's CDR3 is CASSRDRLVYEQYF. The CDR3 nucleotides are TGTGCCAGCAGCCGGGACAGATTGGTCTACGAGCAGTACTTC. The rearrangement joins TRBV7-8 to TRBJ2-7, with TRBD1 identical over 7 bases. The CDR3 spans 14 residues. Germline values: CDR1 SGHVS, CDR2 FQNEAQ. With V trimmed by 5 bases and J by 3 bases, 7 bases remained unmatched.